The rows below give T cell receptor beta chains drawn from one sample of a study of shared clonotypes between healthy human individuals. Sequenced by immunoSEQ multiplex PCR; TCRdb stores in-frame clones only, minus some. This table holds 600,000 to 750,000 clones, less than 80% found once. Sequencing was carried out using memory CD4+ T cells sorted from blood. These TCRs come from a woman aged 25 to 39 in good health. Each CDR3 is given with its conserved first and last residue. A D gene is named only where the DNA matches it firmly. For some rows the clone size is stated as once, few or many, or as a class when expanded; others skip it.

CDR3aa: CASSLVGGGSVAFF
CDR3nt: TGTGCCAGCAGCTTAGTGGGCGGGGGCTCGGTAGCTTTCTTT
d_gene: .
abundance: .
v_gene: TRBV11-2
j_gene: TRBJ1-1

CDR3aa: CAAPLAGTPRNEQFF
CDR3nt: TGTGCCGCCCCATTAGCGGGAACACCTCGGAATGAGCAGTTCTTC
d_gene: TRBD2
abundance: .
v_gene: TRBV7-9
j_gene: TRBJ2-1

CDR3aa: CASSTPPGLAGVGEQYF
CDR3nt: TGTGCCAGTAGTACCCCTCCGGGACTAGCGGGAGTAGGAGAGCAGTACTTC
d_gene: TRBD2
abundance: .
v_gene: TRBV19
j_gene: TRBJ2-7

CDR3aa: CASSGDLYNEQFF
CDR3nt: TGTGCCAGCAGCGGGGACTTATACAATGAGCAGTTCTTC
d_gene: .
abundance: few
v_gene: TRBV7-9
j_gene: TRBJ2-1

CDR3aa: CASGLGASYEQYF
CDR3nt: TGTGCCAGTGGACTAGGGGCATCCTACGAGCAGTACTTC
d_gene: TRBD2
abundance: .
v_gene: TRBV19
j_gene: TRBJ2-7

CDR3aa: CASSLLQGARNEKLFF
CDR3nt: TGTGCCAGCAGCTTACTTCAGGGGGCGCGAAATGAAAAACTGTTTTTT
d_gene: TRBD1
abundance: .
v_gene: TRBV5-6
j_gene: TRBJ1-4

CDR3aa: CASSVPRQGYEQYF
CDR3nt: TGTGCCAGCAGCGTACCACGACAGGGGTACGAGCAGTACTTC
d_gene: TRBD1
abundance: once
v_gene: TRBV7-2
j_gene: TRBJ2-7

CDR3aa: CAGSETGELFF
CDR3nt: TGTGCCGGGAGCGAGACCGGGGAGCTGTTTTTT
d_gene: .
abundance: .
v_gene: TRBV6-1
j_gene: TRBJ2-2

CDR3aa: CASSPGGLTGELFF
CDR3nt: TGTGCCAGCAGCCCGGGAGGTCTAACCGGGGAGCTGTTTTTT
d_gene: TRBD2
abundance: .
v_gene: TRBV5-6
j_gene: TRBJ2-2

CDR3aa: CASSPPNRLSGNTIYF
CDR3nt: TGTGCCAGCTCACCACCAAACAGGCTCTCTGGAAACACCATATATTTT
d_gene: .
abundance: .
v_gene: TRBV18
j_gene: TRBJ1-3

CDR3aa: CASSSLGYGYTF
CDR3nt: TGTGCCAGCAGCTCCCTGGGCTATGGCTACACCTTC
d_gene: .
abundance: .
v_gene: TRBV7-9
j_gene: TRBJ1-2

CDR3aa: CASSPGGETGELFF
CDR3nt: TGCGCCAGCAGCCCGGGCGGGGAGACCGGGGAGCTGTTTTTT
d_gene: .
abundance: .
v_gene: TRBV5-1
j_gene: TRBJ2-2

CDR3aa: CASSLQLGQPQHF
CDR3nt: TGTGCCAGCAGCTTGCAACTGGGTCAGCCCCAGCATTTT
d_gene: .
abundance: .
v_gene: TRBV7-6
j_gene: TRBJ1-5

CDR3aa: CASSEYETQYF
CDR3nt: TGTGCCAGCAGTGAGTATGAGACCCAGTACTTC
d_gene: .
abundance: .
v_gene: TRBV28
j_gene: TRBJ2-5

CDR3aa: CASSLVSEYGYTF
CDR3nt: TGCGCCAGCAGCTTGGTTTCGGAGTATGGCTACACCTTC
d_gene: .
abundance: .
v_gene: TRBV5-1
j_gene: TRBJ1-2

CDR3aa: CASSTSGPYNEQFF
CDR3nt: TGTGCCAGTAGTACTAGCGGGCCCTACAATGAGCAGTTCTTC
d_gene: TRBD2
abundance: many
v_gene: TRBV19
j_gene: TRBJ2-1

CDR3aa: CASSILVQGALGTEAFF
CDR3nt: TGTGCCAGTAGTATACTCGTCCAGGGGGCGCTGGGGACTGAAGCTTTCTTT
d_gene: TRBD1
abundance: .
v_gene: TRBV19
j_gene: TRBJ1-1

CDR3aa: CAIRETGNQPQHF
CDR3nt: TGTGCCATCAGGGAGACAGGAAACCAGCCCCAGCATTTT
d_gene: .
abundance: .
v_gene: TRBV10-3
j_gene: TRBJ1-5

CDR3aa: CASSHRVGAGDTGELFF
CDR3nt: TGTGCCAGCAGCCACAGGGTGGGCGCAGGAGACACCGGGGAGCTGTTTTTT
d_gene: .
abundance: .
v_gene: TRBV28
j_gene: TRBJ2-2

CDR3aa: CASSLGLADHNEQFF
CDR3nt: TGCGCCAGCAGCTTGGGACTAGCGGACCACAATGAGCAGTTCTTC
d_gene: TRBD2
abundance: once
v_gene: TRBV5-1
j_gene: TRBJ2-1

CDR3aa: CASSTPGLHPYEQYF
CDR3nt: TGTGCCAGCAGCACTCCGGGACTTCACCCTTACGAGCAGTACTTC
d_gene: .
abundance: many
v_gene: TRBV28
j_gene: TRBJ2-7

CDR3aa: CASSATGIKAFF
CDR3nt: TGTGCCAGCAGTGCGACAGGGATCAAAGCTTTCTTT
d_gene: TRBD1
abundance: .
v_gene: TRBV25-1
j_gene: TRBJ1-1

CDR3aa: CASSGRQGFKEKLFF
CDR3nt: TGTGCCAGCAGCGGAAGACAGGGATTTAAAGAAAAACTGTTTTTT
d_gene: .
abundance: .
v_gene: TRBV21-1
j_gene: TRBJ1-4

CDR3aa: CAWSQGTSPTGNTIYF
CDR3nt: TGTGCCTGGAGCCAAGGGACGTCGCCTACTGGAAACACCATATATTTT
d_gene: .
abundance: .
v_gene: TRBV30
j_gene: TRBJ1-3

CDR3aa: CSAGLRGYTF
CDR3nt: TGCAGTGCTGGACTTAGAGGCTACACCTTC
d_gene: .
abundance: .
v_gene: TRBV20-1
j_gene: TRBJ1-2

CDR3aa: CASKRQDVNTEAFF
CDR3nt: TGTGCCAGCAAACGACAGGACGTAAACACTGAAGCTTTCTTT
d_gene: .
abundance: once
v_gene: TRBV5-4
j_gene: TRBJ1-1

CDR3aa: CATSRDQGRPNNEQFF
CDR3nt: TGTGCCACCAGCAGAGATCAGGGACGGCCGAACAATGAGCAGTTCTTC
d_gene: .
abundance: .
v_gene: TRBV15
j_gene: TRBJ2-1

CDR3aa: CASSINFSGEQFF
CDR3nt: TGCGCCAGCAGCATTAATTTTAGTGGTGAGCAGTTCTTC
d_gene: .
abundance: few
v_gene: TRBV5-1
j_gene: TRBJ2-1

CDR3aa: CATATGTGANVLTF
CDR3nt: TGCGCCACCGCAACAGGGACTGGGGCCAACGTCCTGACTTTC
d_gene: .
abundance: few
v_gene: TRBV5-1
j_gene: TRBJ2-6

CDR3aa: CASSQGLVWDSDGYTF
CDR3nt: TGCGCCAGCAGCCAAGGATTAGTTTGGGACAGTGATGGCTACACCTTC
d_gene: TRBD1
abundance: .
v_gene: TRBV4-1
j_gene: TRBJ1-2

CDR3aa: CASSAGGANEQFF
CDR3nt: TGTGCCAGCAGCGCCGGGGGGGCCAATGAGCAGTTCTTC
d_gene: TRBD2
abundance: few
v_gene: TRBV11-3
j_gene: TRBJ2-1

CDR3aa: CASSYDTNYGYTF
CDR3nt: TGTGCCAGCAGTTACGATACGAACTATGGCTACACCTTC
d_gene: .
abundance: .
v_gene: TRBV6-5
j_gene: TRBJ1-2

CDR3aa: CASKALAGKTLEQFF
CDR3nt: TGTGCCAGTAAGGCTTTGGCAGGGAAAACACTTGAGCAGTTCTTC
d_gene: .
abundance: .
v_gene: TRBV19
j_gene: TRBJ2-1

CDR3aa: CATSRVGLAGGNEQFF
CDR3nt: TGTGCCACCAGCAGAGTAGGACTAGCGGGGGGCAATGAGCAGTTCTTC
d_gene: TRBD2
abundance: .
v_gene: TRBV15
j_gene: TRBJ2-1

CDR3aa: CASGDRAGYEQYF
CDR3nt: TGTGCCAGCGGTGACAGGGCCGGCTACGAGCAGTACTTC
d_gene: TRBD1
abundance: .
v_gene: TRBV6-5
j_gene: TRBJ2-7

CDR3aa: CATSRDRGNEKLFF
CDR3nt: TGTGCCACCAGCAGAGACAGGGGAAATGAAAAACTGTTTTTT
d_gene: .
abundance: many
v_gene: TRBV15
j_gene: TRBJ1-4

CDR3aa: CASATSGKRFGELFF
CDR3nt: TGTGCCAGCGCCACTAGCGGGAAGAGGTTCGGGGAGCTGTTTTTT
d_gene: TRBD2
abundance: many
v_gene: TRBV28
j_gene: TRBJ2-2

CDR3aa: CASSIGQGRGYTF
CDR3nt: TGCGCCAGCAGCATAGGACAGGGAAGAGGCTACACCTTC
d_gene: TRBD1
abundance: .
v_gene: TRBV5-1
j_gene: TRBJ1-2

CDR3aa: CASSLARPTNDYGYTF
CDR3nt: TGTGCCAGCTCACTTGCCCGGCCCACCAATGACTATGGCTACACCTTC
d_gene: .
abundance: .
v_gene: TRBV18
j_gene: TRBJ1-2

CDR3aa: CASSQRQGRTNNEQFF
CDR3nt: TGTGCCAGCTCACAAAGACAGGGGAGAACTAACAATGAGCAGTTCTTC
d_gene: TRBD1
abundance: .
v_gene: TRBV18
j_gene: TRBJ2-1

CDR3aa: CASSWGDLHGTDTQYF
CDR3nt: TGTGCCAGCAGCTGGGGGGATCTGCACGGCACAGATACGCAGTATTTT
d_gene: .
abundance: .
v_gene: TRBV28
j_gene: TRBJ2-3

CDR3aa: CASSVNTLVYGYTF
CDR3nt: TGTGCCAGCAGCGTGAACACCCTAGTTTATGGCTACACCTTC
d_gene: .
abundance: .
v_gene: TRBV5-5
j_gene: TRBJ1-2

CDR3aa: CASSLGTLPWGEQYF
CDR3nt: TGTGCCAGCAGCTTAGGGACACTCCCTTGGGGCGAGCAGTACTTC
d_gene: .
abundance: .
v_gene: TRBV11-1
j_gene: TRBJ2-7

CDR3aa: CASSSRQGLSNQPQHF
CDR3nt: TGTGCCAGCAGTTCCAGACAGGGTCTTAGCAATCAGCCCCAGCATTTT
d_gene: TRBD1
abundance: .
v_gene: TRBV2
j_gene: TRBJ1-5

CDR3aa: CASRAYPGRDASTDTQYF
CDR3nt: TGTGCCAGCAGAGCCTACCCGGGGCGGGACGCTAGCACAGATACGCAGTATTTT
d_gene: .
abundance: once
v_gene: TRBV28
j_gene: TRBJ2-3

CDR3aa: CASTGAGNTIYF
CDR3nt: TGTGCCAGCACAGGGGCTGGAAACACCATATATTTT
d_gene: .
abundance: .
v_gene: TRBV28
j_gene: TRBJ1-3

CDR3aa: CASSLALPNYGYTF
CDR3nt: TGTGCCAGCAGTTTGGCCCTACCCAACTATGGCTACACCTTC
d_gene: .
abundance: .
v_gene: TRBV28
j_gene: TRBJ1-2

CDR3aa: CASSQAPGQFPTDTQYF
CDR3nt: TGCGCCAGCAGCCAGGCCCCGGGACAGTTCCCCACAGATACGCAGTATTTT
d_gene: TRBD1
abundance: .
v_gene: TRBV4-1
j_gene: TRBJ2-3

CDR3aa: CASSLSQGIRNTEAFF
CDR3nt: TGTGCCAGCAGCTTATCTCAGGGCATCAGGAACACTGAAGCTTTCTTT
d_gene: .
abundance: .
v_gene: TRBV11-2
j_gene: TRBJ1-1

CDR3aa: CASSPQGQGYEQYF
CDR3nt: TGTGCCAGCAGTCCGCAGGGACAGGGCTACGAGCAGTACTTC
d_gene: TRBD1
abundance: once
v_gene: TRBV6-5
j_gene: TRBJ2-7

CDR3aa: CASGRTTGELFF
CDR3nt: TGCGCCAGCGGACGGACCACCGGGGAGCTGTTTTTT
d_gene: .
abundance: few
v_gene: TRBV10-1
j_gene: TRBJ2-2

CDR3aa: CASSVGLAASVYEQYF
CDR3nt: TGCGCCAGCAGCGTGGGACTAGCGGCCTCTGTCTACGAGCAGTACTTC
d_gene: TRBD2
abundance: .
v_gene: TRBV5-1
j_gene: TRBJ2-7

CDR3aa: CASSLQGVFREAFF
CDR3nt: TGTGCCAGCAGTTTACAGGGAGTATTTCGCGAAGCTTTCTTT
d_gene: .
abundance: .
v_gene: TRBV28
j_gene: TRBJ1-1

CDR3aa: CASSFEVMETDTQYF
CDR3nt: TGTGCCAGCAGCTTCGAGGTTATGGAGACAGATACGCAGTATTTT
d_gene: .
abundance: few
v_gene: TRBV7-9
j_gene: TRBJ2-3

CDR3aa: CASCKEGRWDF
CDR3nt: TGTGCCAGCTGCAAAGAGGGCCGCTGGGACTTT
d_gene: .
abundance: few
v_gene: TRBV11-3
j_gene: TRBJ1-5